Following are 16 T cell receptor beta chains from one sample sequenced in a study of shared clonotypes between healthy human individuals. Using immunoSEQ multiplex PCR, the repertoire was profiled, and TCRdb retains in-frame clones only, with some absent. The data show around 450,000 clones, with about 85% seen just once and approximately 13% held by the top ten. The sequencing input was PBMCs. These receptor sequences come from a middle-aged woman in good health. Some clones in this sample may be carry-over from other donors' samples.

The chain carries TRBV9 and TRBJ2-3; 11 positions agree with TRBD2. This CDR3 contains 15 residues. Losses at the gene ends were 0 bases for V and 8 bases for J; bases not matched to a gene: 5. Germline loops: CDR1 SGDLS, CDR2 YYNGEE. The CDR3 DNA is TGTGCCAGCAGCGTAGGGGGACTAGCGGCAATTACGCAGTATTTT. This translates into CASSVGGLAAITQYF.

The chain has TRBV10-2 and TRBJ2-7, with 9 bases that match TRBD1. This CDR3 is 14 amino acids long. In germline, CDR1 is WSHSY, CDR2 SAAADI. V was clipped by 6 bases and J by 6 bases; unmatched bases: 9. This chain's CDR3 is CASSPGTGPLEQYF. CDR3 sequence (DNA): TGCGCCAGCAGCCCCGGGACAGGGCCCCTCGAGCAGTACTTC.

The rearrangement joins TRBV28 to TRBJ2-4, with 7 bases lining up with TRBD1. V was pared by 6 bases and J by 14 bases, with 10 bases of the junction left unmatched. The length of the CDR3 is 12 residues. Germline loops: CDR1 MDHEN, CDR2 SYDVKM. CDR3 bases: TGTGCCAGCAGACGAGGGGGCGGCCATGAGTACTTC. As protein: CASRRGGGHEYF.

The V call is TRBV29-1, the J call TRBJ1-2; 10 nucleotides agree with TRBD1. V lost 2 bases to trimming and J lost 4 bases; unmatched junction nucleotides: 10. This CDR3 is built from 16 residues. Germline CDR1 reads SQVTM; CDR2 reads ANQGSEA. The CDR3, as DNA: TGCAGCGTTGAACAGAGCCCTGGGACAGGGGCCTATGGCTACACCTTC. It codes for CSVEQSPGTGAYGYTF.

This clone was counted between two and nine times. The chain recombines TRBV11-1 with TRBJ1-5; D might be TRBD1 (5 bases). From germline, CDR1 is SGHAT and CDR2 FQDESV (reference sequence). The ends were cut back, 2 bases at V and 6 bases at J, with 8 bases in the middle. The CDR3 totals 13 residues. The CDR3 DNA is TGTGCCAGCAGCTTATCCGGGGGTCAGCCCCAGCATTTT. The encoded protein is CASSLSGGQPQHF.

J is TRBJ2-5 and V is TRBV7-2, with TRBD2 as a possible D gene (6 bases). CDR1 and CDR2 (germline): SGHTA, FQGNSA. Trimming took off 2 bases at V and 5 bases at J, with 15 bases between the two ends. The CDR3 has 15 residues. CDR3 sequence: CASSLNPGRRETQYF. CDR3 DNA sequence: TGTGCCAGCAGCTTAAACCCAGGGAGGAGGGAGACCCAGTACTTC.

The V gene is TRBV30, the J gene TRBJ1-2; the match to TRBD1 covers 9 bases. The CDR3 consists of 13 residues. V was clipped by 3 bases and J by 7 bases; unmatched bases: 6. The germline V gene has CDR1 GTSNPN and CDR2 SVGIG (reference sequence). Here the CDR3 reads CAWRGTGGSGYTF. The DNA for the CDR3 is TGTGCCTGGAGGGGTACAGGGGGCAGTGGCTACACCTTC.

The chain has TRBV28 and TRBJ1-1, with a tentative D call TRBD1 (5 bases). CDR1 is MDHEN, CDR2 SYDVKM, per germline. The CDR3 runs 19 residues. V was clipped by 2 bases and J by 1 base, with 23 bases between them. The CDR3 reads CASSLAGPFSMGGNTEAFF. DNA for the CDR3: TGTGCCAGCAGTTTAGCCGGGCCTTTTTCAATGGGGGGGAACACTGAAGCTTTCTTT.

The chain uses TRBV4-1 and TRBJ2-4; D uncertain. The length of the CDR3 is 18 residues. From germline, CDR1 is MGHRA and CDR2 YSYEKL. Trimming cost V 1 base and J 0 bases, with 16 bases left between them. Written as DNA, the CDR3 is TGCGCCAGCAGCCAAGGCCTAGTGGCTGCCCTAGCCAAAAACATTCAGTACTTC. Translation gives CASSQGLVAALAKNIQYF.

This chain's CDR3 is CASSIRRGRLPQHF. CDR3 nucleotides: TGTGCCAGTAGTATTCGCAGGGGGCGTCTGCCCCAGCATTTT. The J gene is TRBJ1-5, the V gene TRBV19, with 8 bases identical to TRBD1. The CDR3 runs to 14 residues. The germline gives CDR1 LNHDA, CDR2 SQIVND (reference sequence). Losses at the gene ends were 3 bases for V and 9 bases for J; bases not matched to a gene: 7.

The chain is built from TRBV18 and TRBJ2-7; D unclear. Germline values: CDR1 KGHSH, CDR2 LQKENI. V was cut by 5 bases and J by 3 bases, with 5 bases left in between. The CDR3 loop spans 11 amino acids. CDR3 protein: CASSEDYEQYF. The CDR3 bases are TGTGCCAGCTCAGAAGACTACGAGCAGTACTTC.

The CDR3 DNA reads TGTGCCAGCAGCCCCCGGGGGGCCCTGAATGAAAAACTGTTTTTT. Amino acid sequence: CASSPRGALNEKLFF. The rearrangement uses TRBV7-2 and TRBJ1-4; TRBD1 is a possible D gene (6 bases). With 5 bases removed from V and 5 bases from J, the gap between germline ends came to 15 bases. CDR1 SGHTA and CDR2 FQGNSA come from the germline V gene. The CDR3 runs to 15 residues. Drawing the rest from reference TRBV7-2 and TRBJ1-4, the complete variable domain is GAGVSQSPSNKVTEKGKDVELRCDPISGHTALYWYRQSLGQGLEFLIYFQGNSAPDKSGLPSDRFSAERTGGSVSTLTIQRTQQEDSAVYLCASSPRGALNEKLFFGSGTQLSVL.

This clone was picked up a small number of times. The J gene is TRBJ1-1, the V gene TRBV5-1; D call uncertain. This CDR3 comprises 14 residues. CDR1 SGHRS and CDR2 YFSETQ come from the germline V gene. Trimming took off 4 bases at V and 6 bases at J, with 16 bases between the two ends. Written as DNA, the CDR3 is TGCGCCAGCAGCACTGATACCGGAACATCTGAAGCTTTCTTT. Residues: CASSTDTGTSEAFF.

This clone was found a few times. CDR3 nucleotide sequence: TGTGCCAGCTCACGCGGAGCGGGAGGGCCAAATGAGCAGTTCTTC. This gives the protein CASSRGAGGPNEQFF. The chain couples TRBV18 to TRBJ2-1; TRBD2 matches at 10 bases. The CDR3 runs 15 residues. Germline CDR1 is KGHSH and CDR2 is LQKENI. V was clipped by 4 bases and J by 7 bases; unmatched bases: 7. Using reference TRBV18 and TRBJ2-1 for the parts outside the CDR3, the full variable domain is NAGVMQNPRHLVRRRGQEARLRCSPMKGHSHVYWYRQLPEEGLKFMVYLQKENIIDESGMPKERFSAEFPKEGPSILRIQQVVRGDSAAYFCASSRGAGGPNEQFFGPGTRLTVL.

This chain's CDR3 is CASRTGQSGNTIYF. The CDR3 DNA reads as TGTGCCAGCAGGACTGGACAGTCTGGAAACACCATATATTTT. The chain recombines TRBV6-6 with TRBJ1-3, with TRBD1 as a possible D gene (6 bases). With 6 bases removed from V and 1 base from J, the gap between germline ends came to 10 bases. The CDR3 length is 14 residues. CDR1 is MNHNY, CDR2 SVGAGI, per germline (reference sequence).

This clone was counted a few times. At the DNA level, this CDR3 is encoded by other sequences in the same sample as well. The gene calls are TRBV7-3 and TRBJ2-1, with 14 positions matching TRBD2. Germline CDR1 reads SGHTA; CDR2 reads FQGTGA. This CDR3 contains 15 residues. V lost 5 bases and J lost 10; bases outside the gene matches: 7. Here the CDR3 reads CASSRGLAGVNEQFF. CDR3 bases: TGTGCCAGCAGCCGGGGACTAGCGGGAGTCAACGAGCAGTTCTTC.